These 28 T cell receptor beta chains share one sample of origin, sequenced in a study of OX40 agonist ivuxolimab in advanced cancers. TCRdb's copy holds only in-frame clones and misses some; the assay was immunoSEQ multiplex PCR. The repertoire consists of about 30,000 clones, with approximately 90% occurring once and the leading ten covering less than 5%. Specimen: CD4+ or CD8+ T cells sorted from blood, collected in a trial of the OX40 agonist ivuxolimab. These receptors all come from an adult with an advanced solid tumor such as melanoma, head and neck, liver or kidney cancer.

The chain couples TRBV6-1 to TRBJ2-3; no definite D call. The V and J ends lost 0 bases and 1 base respectively, with 14 bases between them. The CDR3 loop spans 17 amino acids. The germline CDR1 and CDR2 sequences are MNHNS and SASEGT. CDR3 DNA: TGTGCCAGCAGTGAAGCGATGTTGGGGTCTGGCACAGATACGCAGTATTTT. Its translation is CASSEAMLGSGTDTQYF.

The rearrangement joins TRBV13 to TRBJ2-3, with TRBD2 matching 13 bases. This CDR3 is 17 amino acids long. CDR1 is PRHDT, CDR2 FYEKMQ, per germline (reference sequence). Trimming cost V 0 bases and J 2 bases; bases outside gene matches: 2. The CDR3 DNA is TGTGCCAGCAGCTTAGGGGGACTAGCGGGGCACACAGATACGCAGTATTTT. Translation: CASSLGGLAGHTDTQYF.

This chain connects TRBV12-5 to TRBJ1-1; D uncertain. The CDR3 loop spans 14 amino acids. V was shortened by 6 bases and J by 4 bases, with 15 bases between the two germline ends. Looked up from germline, CDR1 is LGHNT and CDR2 is FRNRAP. The CDR3 DNA reads as TGTGCTAGTGGAAATATGCGACACTCCACTGAAGCTTTCTTT. Translating it yields CASGNMRHSTEAFF.

The chain carries TRBV11-2 and TRBJ1-6, with D uncertain. Germline V gene data show CDR1 as SGHAT and CDR2 as FQNNGV. The CDR3 covers 12 residues. V was pared by 8 bases and J by 9 bases, with 11 bases between. The CDR3 loop is CASPRDVSPLHF. CDR3 DNA: TGTGCCAGCCCGCGAGATGTTTCACCCCTCCACTTT.

The chain employs TRBV5-4 and TRBJ1-4; the D is unclear. CDR1 is SGHNT, CDR2 YYREEE, per germline (reference sequence). The CDR3 is 17 amino acids. V was shortened by 4 bases and J by 8 bases, with 24 bases between the two germline ends. The CDR3 region has the DNA TGTGCCAGCAGCCCGTCCCCGAAGGGCTCTTCGTGGGAAAAACTGTTTTTT. Translation: CASSPSPKGSSWEKLFF.

The chain employs TRBV7-9 and TRBJ2-1; 7 positions agree with TRBD2. The germline V gene has CDR1 SEHNR and CDR2 FQNEAQ (reference sequence). The CDR3 consists of 15 residues. Losses at the gene ends were 1 base for V and 10 bases for J; bases not matched to a gene: 10. CDR3 region: CASSLVWEGAGEQFF. CDR3 bases: TGTGCCAGCAGCTTAGTTTGGGAGGGAGCTGGCGAGCAGTTCTTC.

The chain combines TRBV6-5 with TRBJ1-1; TRBD1 might be the D (6 bases). V lost 7 bases and J 11 bases, leaving 14 bases between the germline ends. Germline CDR1 reads MNHEY; CDR2 reads SVGAGI. The CDR3 runs 11 residues. DNA of the CDR3: TGTGCCAGCACCGAGATGGGGGCGGCTTTCTTT. This translates into CASTEMGAAFF.

This clone was counted once. V gene TRBV9 combines with J gene TRBJ2-7; TRBD1 matches at 9 bases. The V and J ends lost 3 bases and 1 base, in that order; junction bases with no gene match: 11. Looked up from germline, CDR1 is SGDLS and CDR2 is YYNGEE. The CDR3 is made up of 17 amino acids. CDR3: CASSGILGGTGSYEQYV. The CDR3 nucleotides read TGTGCCAGCAGCGGGATCCTCGGCGGGACAGGGTCCTACGAGCAGTACGTC.

The chain is built from TRBV4-1 and TRBJ2-3; the D is unclear. This CDR3 contains 13 residues. Trimming stripped 0 bases from V and 10 bases from J, with 11 bases between. The V gene's germline CDR1 is MGHRA and CDR2 YSYEKL. CDR3 in amino acids: CASSQDRTVSQYF. The CDR3 DNA follows: TGCGCCAGCAGCCAAGATCGGACGGTTTCGCAGTATTTT.

The rearrangement joins TRBV5-4 to TRBJ1-1; 7 bases are shared with TRBD1. Germline CDR1 SGHNT, CDR2 YYREEE (reference sequence). The V gene end was trimmed by 4 bases and the J gene end by 4 bases; junction bases not matched to a gene: 4. This CDR3 contains 13 residues. The CDR3 reads CASSASGGTEAFF. The CDR3 nucleotides read TGTGCCAGCAGCGCGTCAGGGGGCACTGAAGCTTTCTTT.

The rearrangement uses TRBV5-1 and TRBJ1-1; D gene unclear. V was pared by 4 bases and J by 0 bases, with 10 bases between. This CDR3 comprises 14 residues. The germline CDR1 and CDR2 sequences are SGHRS and YFSETQ. The CDR3 DNA sequence: TGCGCCAGCAGCGCGGGCGCCTTGAACACTGAAGCTTTCTTT. Translation gives CASSAGALNTEAFF.

This chain uses TRBV21-1 with TRBJ1-3; the DNA was not used to check the table's D call, TRBD1. TRBV21-1 constitutes a pseudogene. The CDR3 contains 16 residues. The CDR3 coding sequence is TGTGCCAGCAGCAAGGGCAGGCAGGGGAAAGGAAACACCATATATTTT. It is translated as CASSKGRQGKGNTIYF.

V and J are TRBV2 and TRBJ1-6; TRBD1 is a possible D gene (6 bases). Per the germline V gene, CDR1 is SNHLY and CDR2 is FYNNEI. Trimming pared 4 bases from V and 5 bases from J, leaving 15 bases between. CDR3 length: 16 amino acids. CDR3 protein: CASSAVFRGDNSPLHF. CDR3 in DNA: TGTGCCAGCAGTGCCGTCTTCAGGGGAGATAATTCACCCCTCCACTTT.

This chain links TRBV27 with TRBJ2-4; the D gene is possibly TRBD1 (6 bases). Trimming took 5 bases from V and 0 from J, leaving 14 bases between them. The germline V gene has CDR1 MNHEY and CDR2 SMNVEV (reference sequence). The CDR3 length is 16 residues. CDR3 residues: CASSLGQPIAKNIQYF. DNA of the CDR3: TGTGCCAGCAGTCTGGGACAACCGATAGCCAAAAACATTCAGTACTTC.

V and J are TRBV19 and TRBJ2-1, with D possibly being TRBD2 (6 bases). The germline V gene encodes CDR1 LNHDA and CDR2 SQIVND (reference sequence). The CDR3 totals 15 residues. Trimming shortened V by 1 base and J by 3 bases, and 10 bases separated the two germline ends. CDR3 in DNA: TGTGCCAGTAGTATAGTCGGGGGAGGCTACAATGAGCAGTTCTTC. This translates into CASSIVGGGYNEQFF.

The chain joins TRBV6-6 to TRBJ1-6, with D uncertain. Germline-derived CDR1 and CDR2 are MNHNY and SVGAGI (reference sequence). Trimming took 1 base from V and 10 from J, leaving 8 bases between them. This CDR3 comprises 13 residues. The CDR3: CASSYWGDSPLHF. CDR3 nucleotides: TGTGCCAGCAGTTACTGGGGTGACTCACCCCTCCACTTT.

The chain combines TRBV7-9 with TRBJ2-2; 7 positions agree with TRBD2. Looked up from germline, CDR1 is SEHNR and CDR2 is FQNEAQ (reference sequence). CDR3 length: 16 amino acids. J was trimmed by 2 bases and V by 8 bases; bases with no gene match: 11. The CDR3 DNA sequence: TGTGCCAGCGTGCATCGGGAGGCCTTAAACACCGGGGAGCTGTTTTTT. Protein: CASVHREALNTGELFF.

V is TRBV10-2 and J is TRBJ2-5; D uncertain. V was trimmed by 7 bases and J by 3 bases, leaving 6 bases between them. Germline-derived CDR1 and CDR2 are WSHSY and SAAADI. This CDR3 region has 11 residues. The CDR3 protein is CASKVEETQYF. CDR3 coding DNA: TGCGCCAGCAAGGTTGAAGAGACCCAGTACTTC.

The V gene is TRBV5-1, the J gene TRBJ1-5; D uncertain. V shed 4 bases and J shed 0 bases, with 14 bases lying between them. CDR1 and CDR2 from the germline V gene are SGHRS and YFSETQ. The CDR3 has 16 residues. CDR3 sequence (DNA): TGCGCCAGCAGCCCGGCCGGTATATATAGCAATCAGCCCCAGCATTTT. Translated: CASSPAGIYSNQPQHF.

The chain combines TRBV4-1 with TRBJ2-2; maybe TRBD1 (5 bases). Trimming cost V 3 bases and J 2 bases, with 22 bases left between them. Germline V gene lookup returns CDR1 MGHRA and CDR2 YSYEKL. The CDR3 is made up of 19 amino acids. The DNA of the CDR3 is TGCGCCAGCAGCCAGGGGCCAGGAAGGGTGCTAGAAAACACCGGGGAGCTGTTTTTT. This gives the protein CASSQGPGRVLENTGELFF.

The chain carries TRBV11-2 and TRBJ1-1; a possible D gene is TRBD1 (5 bases). Trimming took 1 base from V and 1 from J, leaving 10 bases between them. Germline assignment: CDR1 SGHAT and CDR2 FQNNGV. The CDR3 loop spans 15 amino acids. The CDR3 bases are TGTGCCAGCAGCTTAGTATGGGGGACGAACACTGAAGCTTTCTTT. Translated: CASSLVWGTNTEAFF.

The chain is built from TRBV27 and TRBJ2-5; D not certain. Germline V gene sequence: CDR1 MNHEY, CDR2 SMNVEV (reference sequence). The CDR3 consists of 13 residues. V was cut by 2 bases and J by 4 bases, with 8 bases left in between. In DNA form, the CDR3 reads TGTGCCAGCAGTTTAGGGCCCGGAGAGACCCAGTACTTC. Its protein product is CASSLGPGETQYF.

V and J are TRBV19 and TRBJ1-5; no definite D call. Deletions cut 3 bases from V and 0 bases from J, with 3 bases between. Per the germline V gene, CDR1 is LNHDA and CDR2 is SQIVND (reference sequence). The CDR3 is 13 residues long. CDR3 DNA: TGTGCCAGTAGTATCTCTAGCAATCAGCCCCAGCATTTT. It is translated as CASSISSNQPQHF.

V is TRBV4-1 and J is TRBJ2-7; no clear D gene. From germline, CDR1 is MGHRA and CDR2 YSYEKL. Between the trimmed V and J ends, which lost 0 bases and 3 bases, there was a span of 6 bases. The CDR3 totals 13 residues. CDR3 sequence: CASSQDLLYEQYV. The CDR3 bases are TGCGCCAGCAGCCAAGATTTACTCTACGAGCAGTACGTC.

J is TRBJ1-3 and V is TRBV10-3, with 7 bases matching TRBD1. Germline V CDR1 and CDR2: ENHRY, SYGVKD. Trimming at V came to 6 bases and at J to 3 bases, leaving 11 bases not matched to a gene. The CDR3 contains 16 residues. CDR3 DNA: TGTGCCATCAGCCCCGAAATAGACAGGGTTGGAAACACCATATATTTT. Protein: CAISPEIDRVGNTIYF.

The rearrangement uses TRBV6-1 and TRBJ1-5, with 11 nucleotides matching TRBD1. This CDR3 region has 15 residues. V lost 4 bases to trimming and J lost 6 bases; unmatched junction nucleotides: 5. Germline assignment: CDR1 MNHNS and CDR2 SASEGT. The CDR3 DNA reads TGTGCCAGCAGTGTCGGACAGGGGGCCGGTCAGCCCCAGCATTTT. Its protein is CASSVGQGAGQPQHF.

The chain employs TRBV4-1 and TRBJ2-3; TRBD2 matches at 13 bases. The CDR3 consists of 15 residues. The ends lost 10 bases at V and 5 bases at J; junction bases unmatched: 9. Per the germline V gene, CDR1 is MGHRA and CDR2 is YSYEKL. CDR3 sequence: CATQRTSGGQDTQYF. CDR3 bases: TGCGCCACCCAAAGGACTAGCGGGGGACAAGATACGCAGTATTTT.

The V and J genes are TRBV6-1 and TRBJ2-7; D remains unclear. The length of the CDR3 is 13 residues. CDR1 and CDR2 (germline): MNHNS, SASEGT. The V gene lost 3 bases and the J gene lost 2 bases, with 8 bases spanning the gap. The CDR3, as DNA: TGTGCCAGCAGTGACAGCCTAGCCTACGAGCAGTACGTC. Protein sequence: CASSDSLAYEQYV.